One sample yielded the 17 T cell receptor beta chains listed below, sequenced in a study of T cells after yellow fever vaccination. TCRdb analysed the 5' RACE reads with MiXCR anew, one entry per CDR3 protein. The sample yields roughly 400,000 distinct CDR3 sequences, roughly 20% seen once. This sample comprised PBMCs, obtained before the yellow fever booster vaccination. The receptors shown here come from a young man who received the YFV17D yellow fever vaccine.

This clonotype was detected a few times. The chain joins TRBV15 to TRBJ2-1; D is undetermined. The CDR3 has 12 residues. CDR1 and CDR2 (germline): LNHNV, YYDKDF (reference sequence). Trimming shortened V by 1 base and J by 10 bases, and 8 bases separated the two germline ends. CDR3 DNA sequence: TGTGCCACCAGCAGAGGCTTTGCCGAGCAGTTCTTC. This encodes CATSRGFAEQFF.

This clonotype occurred many times. The rearrangement links TRBV9 to TRBJ2-7, with 8 bases lining up with TRBD1. V shed 0 bases and J 5 bases; nucleotides not matched to a gene: 7. This CDR3 comprises 15 residues. Looked up from germline, CDR1 is SGDLS and CDR2 is YYNGEE. CDR3 sequence: CASSVAPDRVDEQYF. In DNA, the CDR3 is TGTGCCAGCAGCGTAGCCCCGGACAGGGTCGACGAGCAGTACTTC.

This clonotype was counted a few times. CDR3 DNA: TGTGCCAGCACTCCCTCCCCTAGACAAGAGACCCAGTACTTC. As protein: CASTPSPRQETQYF. The chain carries TRBV6-5 and TRBJ2-5; D unclear. Germline-derived CDR1 and CDR2 are MNHEY and SVGAGI. V was trimmed by 7 bases and J by 2 bases, leaving 14 bases between them. The CDR3 has 14 residues.

This clonotype showed up many times. The rearrangement links TRBV5-1 to TRBJ1-2; D is possibly TRBD1 (6 bases). From germline, CDR1 is SGHRS and CDR2 YFSETQ. The V end lost 4 bases, the J end lost 5 bases, and 15 bases lay between the germline ends. The CDR3 length is 14 residues. The CDR3 bases are TGCGCCAGCAGCCCGGGGGGGGCCACTTATGGCTACACCTTC. Translation: CASSPGGATYGYTF. Full variable domain (remainder filled in from reference TRBV5-1 and TRBJ1-2): KAGVTQTPRYLIKTRGQQVTLSCSPISGHRSVSWYQQTPGQGLQFLFEYFSETQRNKGNFPGRFSGRQFSNSRSEMNVSTLELGDSALYLCASSPGGATYGYTFGSGTRLTVV.

This clonotype was counted between two and nine times. CDR3 sequence (DNA): TGTGCCAGCAGTGAAGCCCAGGGAAGACGAGAGACCCAGTACTTC. Translating it yields CASSEAQGRRETQYF. The J gene is TRBJ2-5, the V gene TRBV2; tentative D call: TRBD1 (5 bases). Germline V lookup: CDR1 SNHLY, CDR2 FYNNEI. V gave up 0 bases and J gave up 4 bases, with 12 bases separating them. The CDR3 covers 15 residues.

This clonotype occurred a few times. This chain uses TRBV5-1 with TRBJ2-2, with D possibly TRBD1 on 5 matching bases. CDR3 length: 17 residues. V lost 6 bases, J lost 0 bases, and 18 bases lay in between. Per germline, CDR1 SGHRS and CDR2 YFSETQ. CDR3 bases: TGCGCCAGCATAAAAGGGGAAGTCCGAACGAACACCGGGGAGCTGTTTTTT. It codes for CASIKGEVRTNTGELFF. Supplemented by reference TRBV5-1 and TRBJ2-2, the full variable domain reads KAGVTQTPRYLIKTRGQQVTLSCSPISGHRSVSWYQQTPGQGLQFLFEYFSETQRNKGNFPGRFSGRQFSNSRSEMNVSTLELGDSALYLCASIKGEVRTNTGELFFGEGSRLTVL.

This clonotype showed up many times. The chain recombines TRBV5-1 with TRBJ2-3; tentatively, D is TRBD1 (6 bases). With 6 bases removed from V and 9 bases from J, the gap between germline ends came to 20 bases. Looked up from germline, CDR1 is SGHRS and CDR2 is YFSETQ. This CDR3 is built from 14 residues. CDR3 residues: CASTWHGQQGTQYF. CDR3 nucleotide sequence: TGCGCCAGCACGTGGCATGGCCAACAGGGAACGCAGTATTTT.

The V and J genes are TRBV29-1 and TRBJ2-2; 8 positions match TRBD2. With 4 bases clipped from V and 4 bases from J, the junction kept 8 bases outside the gene matches. In germline, CDR1 is SQVTM, CDR2 ANQGSEA. This CDR3 comprises 15 residues. CDR3 sequence reads: CSVGLRGASTGELFF. CDR3 bases: TGCAGCGTTGGGCTGCGGGGGGCATCCACCGGGGAGCTGTTTTTT.

This clonotype turned up a few times. The CDR3: CSASPGGDKNIQYF. The DNA of the CDR3 is TGCAGTGCTAGTCCAGGGGGAGACAAAAACATTCAGTACTTC. The rearrangement uses TRBV20-1 and TRBJ2-4; 7 bases line up with TRBD1. CDR1 and CDR2 from the germline V gene are DFQATT and SNEGSKA (reference sequence). The CDR3 loop spans 14 amino acids. J lost 3 bases, V lost 3 bases, and 5 bases had no gene match.

This clonotype appeared a few times. The V and J genes are TRBV2 and TRBJ2-1; D is unresolved. The V end was cut by 9 bases, the J end by 13 bases, with 16 bases between. The CDR3 runs to 11 residues. Germline CDR1 reads SNHLY; CDR2 reads FYNNEI. Here the CDR3 DNA reads TGTGCCAGTACCTTCCGGGCCCAACAGTTCTTC. This gives the protein CASTFRAQQFF.

The genes are TRBV23-1 and TRBJ2-5; D perhaps matches TRBD2 (6 bases). TRBV23-1 is noted as an ORF with a role that remains uncertain. The CDR3 spans 13 residues. Between the trimmed V and J ends, which lost 5 bases and 5 bases, there was a span of 12 bases. The CDR3 region has the DNA TGCGCCAGCAGTGTAGCGGCAGCGGAGACCCAGTACTTC. As protein: CASSVAAAETQYF.

The rearrangement links TRBV6-5 to TRBJ2-7; TRBD1 aligns across 9 bases. The CDR3 is 14 amino acids. Germline CDR1 MNHEY, CDR2 SVGAGI. V trimming: 5 bases; J trimming: 3 bases; junction bases outside the gene matches: 5. This CDR3 is CASSKRDRDYEQYF. DNA for the CDR3: TGTGCCAGCAGTAAACGGGACAGGGACTACGAGCAGTACTTC.

This rearrangement joins TRBV20-1 to TRBJ2-7, with a weak D call TRBD1 (6 bases). Germline V gives CDR1 DFQATT, CDR2 SNEGSKA (reference sequence). The CDR3 has 14 residues. With 6 bases removed from V and 3 bases from J, the gap between germline ends came to 18 bases. The CDR3 here is CSAVQGWRYYEQYF. Here the CDR3 DNA reads TGCAGTGCGGTACAGGGCTGGAGGTACTACGAGCAGTACTTC.

This clonotype was counted only a few times. V gene TRBV6-6 combines with J gene TRBJ2-1; 15 nucleotides agree with TRBD2. Germline V gene data show CDR1 as MNHNY and CDR2 as SVGAGI (reference sequence). The V segment lost 2 bases and the J segment 0 bases; nucleotides outside the gene matches: 2. The CDR3 is made up of 18 amino acids. CDR3 coding DNA: TGTGCCAGCAGTTACCGGACTAGCGGGGGGGGCTCCTACAATGAGCAGTTCTTC. Translated: CASSYRTSGGGSYNEQFF.

A few counts support this clonotype. The rearrangement joins TRBV27 to TRBJ1-2; D remains unclear. The V gene's germline CDR1 is MNHEY and CDR2 SMNVEV (reference sequence). V was cut by 2 bases and J by 0 bases, with 10 bases left in between. The CDR3 is 15 amino acids. The CDR3 protein is CASSLKHLSNYGYTF. In DNA form, the CDR3 reads TGTGCCAGCAGTTTAAAACACCTTTCTAACTATGGCTACACCTTC.

The CDR3, as DNA: TGTGCCAGCAGTCCAGACAGGGACGAAAAACTGTTTTTT. Its protein product is CASSPDRDEKLFF. The rearrangement uses TRBV2 and TRBJ1-4, with TRBD1 identical over 7 bases. Trimming removed 5 bases from V and 8 bases from J; junction bases left unmatched: 5. This CDR3 is 13 amino acids long. Germline V gene data show CDR1 as SNHLY and CDR2 as FYNNEI.

The rearrangement joins TRBV6-2 or TRBV6-3 to TRBJ2-2, with D hard to call. CDR3 length equals 14 residues. V was pared by 4 bases and J by 1 base, with 7 bases between. Germline CDR1 reads MNHEY; CDR2 reads SVGEGT. CDR3 nucleotide sequence: TGTGCCAGCAGTTGGGTCGGGAACACCGGGGAGCTGTTTTTT. It specifies CASSWVGNTGELFF.